This T cell receptor (beta chain) is from a study of blood T cell repertoires in COVID-19. Germline V gene lookup returns CDR1 SGHTA and CDR2 FQGTGA. V dropped 4 bases and J dropped 6; count of bases not matched to a gene: 5. The CDR3 contains 15 residues. Some clones are missing from TCRdb's copy, which holds only in-frame ones; the method was immunoSEQ multiplex PCR. The sample consists of around 210,000 clones, around 81% of them appearing once. The source material was peripheral blood. This chain uses TRBV7-3 with TRBJ1-4; 10 bases are shared with TRBD1. The clonotype was recovered from a man between 60 and 75 years old with COVID-19, enrolled during active disease. The CDR3 DNA is TGTGCCAGCAGCTCAACCGGGACAGGGGATGAAAAACTGTTTTTT. Translated, it gives CASSSTGTGDEKLFF.